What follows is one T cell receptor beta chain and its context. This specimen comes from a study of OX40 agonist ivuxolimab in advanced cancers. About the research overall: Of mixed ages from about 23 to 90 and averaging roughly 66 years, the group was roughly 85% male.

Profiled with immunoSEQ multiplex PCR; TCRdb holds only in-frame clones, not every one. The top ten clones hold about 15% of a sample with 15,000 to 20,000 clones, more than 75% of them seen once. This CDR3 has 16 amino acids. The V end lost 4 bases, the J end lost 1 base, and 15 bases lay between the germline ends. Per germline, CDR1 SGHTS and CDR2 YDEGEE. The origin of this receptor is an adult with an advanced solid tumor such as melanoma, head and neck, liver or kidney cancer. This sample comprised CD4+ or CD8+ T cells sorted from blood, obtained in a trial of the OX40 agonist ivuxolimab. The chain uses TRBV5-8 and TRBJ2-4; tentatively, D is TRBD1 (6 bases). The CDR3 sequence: CASSPKGTGAKNIQYF. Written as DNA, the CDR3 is TGTGCCAGCAGCCCAAAAGGCACAGGGGCCAAAAACATTCAGTACTTC. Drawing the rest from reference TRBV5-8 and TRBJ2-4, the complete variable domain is EAGVTQSPTHLIKTRGQQATLRCSPISGHTSVYWYQQALGLGLQFLLWYDEGEERNRGNFPPRFSGRQFPNYSSELNVNALELEDSALYLCASSPKGTGAKNIQYFGAGTRLSVL.